This TCR beta chain was profiled in a study of blood T cell repertoires in COVID-19. CDR1 and CDR2 from the germline V gene are KGHSH and LQKENI. CDR3 size: 15 residues. Unmatched junction bases numbered 5, after V lost 0 bases and J lost 9 bases. Produced via immunoSEQ multiplex PCR; TCRdb's table is partial and in-frame only. The data contain under 150,000 clones, over 80% of them singletons. The receptor comes from a woman aged 40 to 50 who had recovered from COVID-19. This chain uses TRBV18 with TRBJ2-1; 10 bases fit TRBD2. Sequenced sample: PBMCs or T cells enriched from blood (not recorded which). CDR3 sequence reads: CASSPPLAGATEQFF. CDR3 DNA sequence: TGTGCCAGCTCACCACCGCTAGCGGGAGCGACTGAGCAGTTCTTC.